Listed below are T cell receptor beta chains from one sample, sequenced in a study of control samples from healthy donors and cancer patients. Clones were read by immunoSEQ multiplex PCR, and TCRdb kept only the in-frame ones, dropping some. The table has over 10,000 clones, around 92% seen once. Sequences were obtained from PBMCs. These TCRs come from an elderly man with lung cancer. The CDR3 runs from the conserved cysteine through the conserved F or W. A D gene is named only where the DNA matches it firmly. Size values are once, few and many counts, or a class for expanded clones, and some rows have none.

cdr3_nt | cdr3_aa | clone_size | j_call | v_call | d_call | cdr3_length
TGTGCCAGCAGTGAATTTGGTTATAATTCACCCCTCCACTTT | CASSEFGYNSPLHF | . | TRBJ1-6 | TRBV25-1 | . | 14
TGTGCCACAGGTGCACAGCCGAACACTGAAGCTTTCTTT | CATGAQPNTEAFF | once | TRBJ1-1 | TRBV19 | . | 13
TGCGCCAGCAGCTTGGATGCAGGCGGTACCTACAATGAGCAGTTCTTC | CASSLDAGGTYNEQFF | once | TRBJ2-1 | TRBV5-1 | . | 16
TGTGCCAGTACCGGGGGCACGGTAGCTGGAAACACCATATATTTT | CASTGGTVAGNTIYF | once | TRBJ1-3 | TRBV19 | . | 15
TGTGCTAGTGGACTGGGACGGACCCCGGACACCGAATACAATCAGCCCCAGCATTTT | CASGLGRTPDTEYNQPQHF | . | TRBJ1-5 | TRBV12-5 | . | 19
TGTGCCAGTAGTATCAACCACGCCGGTCAGGATGAAAAACTGTTTTTT | CASSINHAGQDEKLFF | . | TRBJ1-4 | TRBV19 | . | 16
TGTGCCAGCAGTGCCTATCGCGGGAGGTATGAAAAACTGTTTTTT | CASSAYRGRYEKLFF | once | TRBJ1-4 | TRBV2 | . | 15
TGTGCCAGCAGCCCGGTGGAGACCCAGTACTTC | CASSPVETQYF | few | TRBJ2-5 | TRBV7-9 | . | 11
TGTGCCAGCAGCCTGACCCAAAGGAATTCACCCCTCCACTTT | CASSLTQRNSPLHF | . | TRBJ1-6 | TRBV5-4 | . | 14
TGTGCCAGCAGCTTAGATCCGGTGAACACCGGGGAGCTGTTTTTT | CASSLDPVNTGELFF | few | TRBJ2-2 | TRBV7-9 | . | 15
TGTGCCAGCACCCTCACTACCAGGGAAGAGACCCAGTACTTC | CASTLTTREETQYF | once | TRBJ2-5 | TRBV2 | . | 14
TGTGCCAGCAGTCGCGGGGCGGACAAAGAGACCCAGTACTTC | CASSRGADKETQYF | . | TRBJ2-5 | TRBV6-5 | . | 14
TGTGCCAGCAGTAGGGGGCAGCAGCCCCAGCATTTT | CASSRGQQPQHF | . | TRBJ1-5 | TRBV28 | TRBD1 | 12
TGTGCCAGCAATTGGGAAGCGGGGGTGGGCGATGAGCAGTTCTTC | CASNWEAGVGDEQFF | . | TRBJ2-1 | TRBV9 | TRBD2 | 15
TGTGCCAGCAGCTCGGAGGTATCGGCAGCAATGAACACTGAAGCTTTCTTT | CASSSEVSAAMNTEAFF | . | TRBJ1-1 | TRBV7-8 | . | 17
TGTGCCAGCAGTTCCCCCGGGAGAGGACAAGAGACCCAGTACTTC | CASSSPGRGQETQYF | . | TRBJ2-5 | TRBV11-1 | . | 15
TGCGCCAGCAGCTTCGGAGGGGGGCTTTACAATGAGCAGTTCTTC | CASSFGGGLYNEQFF | . | TRBJ2-1 | TRBV5-1 | . | 15
TGTGCCAGCAGCTTAGTTACTAGCGGGGTTTTCACCGGGGAGCTGTTTTTT | CASSLVTSGVFTGELFF | . | TRBJ2-2 | TRBV7-2 | TRBD2 | 17
TGTGCCAGCAGCCAAGCAGGGAGGAGTACCGGGGAGCTGTTTTTT | CASSQAGRSTGELFF | once | TRBJ2-2 | TRBV4-2 | . | 15
TGCGCCAGCAGCCAAGTATCCGGGGTAAATGAAAAACTGTTTTTT | CASSQVSGVNEKLFF | . | TRBJ1-4 | TRBV4-3 | . | 15
TGTGCCAGCAGCCCAAGGGACACGAGCTATGGCTACACCTTC | CASSPRDTSYGYTF | . | TRBJ1-2 | TRBV7-2 | . | 14
TGTGCCAGCGGGACAGGGACCCAAGAGACCCAGTACTTC | CASGTGTQETQYF | . | TRBJ2-5 | TRBV6-5 | TRBD1 | 13
TGTGCCAGCAGCCAGGTGTACGGCGGGTCCTACGAGCAGTACTTC | CASSQVYGGSYEQYF | . | TRBJ2-7 | TRBV3-1/TRBV3-2 | . | 15
TGTGCCAGCAGTTTCCCGGGACAGGGGGTAGCAGATACGCAGTATTTT | CASSFPGQGVADTQYF | . | TRBJ2-3 | TRBV28 | TRBD1 | 16